A selection of T cell receptor beta chains follows, all from one sample in a study of technical replicates of blood from several donors. Clones were sequenced by immunoSEQ multiplex PCR, and TCRdb holds only the in-frame ones, with some missing. The table records 76,000 or so clones, around 90% of them present only once. The specimen sequenced was T cells isolated from PBMCs. The receptor set was obtained from a human donor in good health. The CDR3 runs from the conserved cysteine through the conserved F or W. A D gene is named only where the DNA matches it firmly. Not all rows give a size; the values are once, few, many and, for expanded clones, a class.

d_gene | j_gene | v_gene | abundance | CDR3aa | CDR3nt
NA | TRBJ2-7 | TRBV13 | NA | CASSFTSGERGEQYF | TGTGCCAGCAGCTTCACTTCGGGGGAGCGAGGCGAGCAGTACTTC
TRBD2 | TRBJ2-1 | TRBV12-5 | NA | CASGLSLAGGLGEQFF | TGTGCTAGTGGTTTGTCTTTAGCGGGCGGGTTGGGAGAGCAGTTCTTC
TRBD1 | TRBJ1-5 | TRBV9 | NA | CASSAQTGDQPQHF | TGTGCCAGCAGCGCCCAAACAGGGGATCAGCCCCAGCATTTT
TRBD2 | TRBJ2-1 | TRBV7-9 | NA | CASSSGRLAGVLNEQFF | TGTGCCAGCAGCTCAGGCCGACTAGCGGGAGTCCTCAATGAGCAGTTCTTC
NA | TRBJ2-3 | TRBV27 | NA | CASSLQNTQYF | TGTGCCAGCAGTCTACAGAATACGCAGTATTTT
NA | TRBJ2-7 | TRBV7-3 | once | CASSLYVGGAYEQYF | TGTGCCAGCAGCTTATATGTCGGCGGGGCCTACGAGCAGTACTTC
TRBD1 | TRBJ1-1 | TRBV7-9 | NA | CASSPRPGTGEEAFF | TGTGCCAGCAGCCCTAGGCCCGGGACAGGGGAGGAAGCTTTCTTT
TRBD1 | TRBJ1-1 | TRBV19 | NA | CASGWQGAMNTEAFF | TGTGCCAGCGGCTGGCAGGGGGCGATGAACACTGAAGCTTTCTTT
NA | TRBJ2-3 | TRBV7-6 | NA | CASSLRVSWQPPDTQYF | TGTGCCAGCAGCTTAAGAGTTAGCTGGCAGCCCCCAGATACGCAGTATTTT
TRBD2 | TRBJ2-5 | TRBV4-2 | NA | CASSQNLGTSPQETQYF | TGTGCCAGCAGCCAAAACCTTGGGACTAGCCCCCAAGAGACCCAGTACTTC
TRBD1 | TRBJ1-1 | TRBV5-1 | once | CASSFSTGTGEAFF | TGCGCCAGCAGCTTTTCTACCGGGACAGGGGAAGCTTTCTTT
TRBD2 | TRBJ2-1 | TRBV12-5 | NA | CASGLVLSGRHNEQFF | TGTGCTAGTGGTTTGGTACTAAGCGGGAGGCACAATGAGCAGTTCTTC